The TCR beta chain described here comes from a study of blood T cell repertoires in COVID-19. Germline V gives CDR1 SSHAT, CDR2 FNYEAQ (reference sequence). This CDR3 is built from 15 residues. Produced via immunoSEQ multiplex PCR; TCRdb's table is partial and in-frame only. The sample has 450,000 to 500,000 clones; roughly 85% are singletons. A remark on this clone: An end of the junction differs from the germline gene, which may be a read error. Other DNA sequences in this specimen translate into the identical CDR3.

The TCR was taken from a human donor in a cohort sampled during active COVID-19. J is TRBJ2-1 and V is TRBV7-7, with 14 bases fitting TRBD2. The sequenced material came from peripheral blood. CDR3 in amino acids: CASSLGLAGGNEQFF. Written as DNA, the CDR3 is TGTGCTAGCAGCTTAGGACTAGCGGGAGGCAATGAGCAGTTCTTC.